This T cell receptor (beta chain) appears in the sequencing data of a study of shared clonotypes between healthy human individuals. About the study: Plates per donor: three CD4 naive, three CD4 memory, two CD8 naive, one CD8 memory.

About this clone: What it binds is not known.

Whole-study results and caveats: Owing to a small donor count, the genetic and exposure-history diversity represented was limited.

This table comes from immunoSEQ multiplex PCR, and its TCRdb copy is limited to in-frame clones, with some not included. The sample carries over a million clones, more than 75% recorded once. The receptor's source is a man between 18 and 29 years old in good health. Some clones in this sample may be carry-over from other donors' samples. The sequencing input was memory CD4+ T cells from PBMCs. Subset indicated: CD45RA-negative fraction.

The CDR3 region is CASSQDKGQGAYEAFF. CDR3 DNA: TGTGCCAGCAGCCAAGATAAGGGACAGGGGGCTTATGAAGCTTTCTTT. The J gene is TRBJ1-1, the V gene TRBV4-2, with 12 bases matching TRBD1. The CDR3 sequence is 16 residues long. After removal of 0 bases from V and 7 bases from J, the junction contained 6 bases not matched to a gene. Germline V gene lookup returns CDR1 LGHNA and CDR2 YNFKEQ.